This TCR beta chain was identified during a study of neurological immune-mediated disorders. Time point specified: longitudinal time-point 2. The method for making cDNA was 5'RACE, and it used 10-nucleotide random UMIs. TCRdb recomputed calls from the 5' RACE reads with MiXCR, one row per CDR3 protein. The sample lists some 87,000 distinct CDR3 sequences; 13% were seen once. Trimming left V 4 bases short and J 6 bases short, with 18 bases between. This CDR3 has 15 amino acids. CDR1 and CDR2 from the germline V gene are SGHKS and YYEKEE (reference sequence). This TCR was sampled from a female donor with HTLV-1-associated myelopathy (HAM/TSP). Sequencing used PBMCs. V usage is TRBV5-5 and J usage is TRBJ2-3, with D hard to call. This CDR3 reads CASSPMTVSVDTQYF. The CDR3 DNA is TGTGCCAGCAGCCCGATGACGGTTTCAGTGGATACGCAGTATTTT.